The TCR beta chain described here comes from a study of blood T cell repertoires in COVID-19. Study-level background: Acute and convalescent COVID-19 samples came from the United States, Italy and Spain. From T cells, B-cell-depleted T cells, or PBMCs came the material, which was cDNA or gDNA.

A remark on this clone: The junction shows a germline mismatch at one end, possibly a read error.

The CDR3 is 16 amino acids. Germline V gene lookup returns CDR1 LNHDA and CDR2 SQIVND (reference sequence). Original methodology: Using reference gene primer amplification, nucleated cell counts were estimated. Profiling relied on immunoSEQ multiplex PCR, and the TCRdb table lists in-frame clones only, not all of them. For V, J and clone size, that table is used; D and trimming come from the DNA. There are roughly 440,000 clones in the sample; roughly 88% occur only once, and 10% to 15% lies in the top ten. The chain has TRBV19 and TRBJ1-3, with D perhaps TRBD1 (5 bases). The clonotype originates from a woman between 45 and 60 years old with COVID-19, enrolled during active disease. Sequenced material: peripheral blood. CDR3 region: CASSITSRVRGNTIYF. The CDR3 DNA reads as TGTGCCAGCAGTATAACGTCCAGGGTGAGAGGAAACACCATATATTTT. Looking up the rest from reference TRBV19 and TRBJ1-3 gives the full variable domain: DGGITQSPKYLFRKEGQNVTLSCEQNLNHDAMYWYRQDPGQGLRLIYYSQIVNDFQKGDIAEGYSVSREKKESFPLTVTSAQKNPTAFYLCASSITSRVRGNTIYFGEGSWLTVV.